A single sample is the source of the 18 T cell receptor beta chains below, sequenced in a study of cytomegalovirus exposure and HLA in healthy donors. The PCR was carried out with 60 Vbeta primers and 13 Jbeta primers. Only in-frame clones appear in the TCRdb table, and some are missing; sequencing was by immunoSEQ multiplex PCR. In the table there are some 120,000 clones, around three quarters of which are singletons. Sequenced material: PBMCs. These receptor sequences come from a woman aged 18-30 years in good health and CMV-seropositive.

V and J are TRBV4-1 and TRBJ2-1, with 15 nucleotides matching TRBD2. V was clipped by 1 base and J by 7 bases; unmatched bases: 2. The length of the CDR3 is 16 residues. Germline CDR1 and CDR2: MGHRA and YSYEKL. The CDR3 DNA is TGCGCCAGCAGCCAAGTGGGGACTAGCGGGAGGAATGAGCAGTTCTTC. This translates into CASSQVGTSGRNEQFF.

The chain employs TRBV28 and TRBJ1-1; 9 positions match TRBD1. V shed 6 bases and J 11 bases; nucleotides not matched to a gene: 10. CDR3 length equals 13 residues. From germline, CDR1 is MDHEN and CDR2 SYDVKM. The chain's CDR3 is CASRVQGAPVAFF. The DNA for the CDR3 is TGTGCCAGCAGGGTACAGGGGGCTCCGGTTGCTTTCTTT. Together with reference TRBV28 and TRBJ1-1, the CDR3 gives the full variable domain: DVKVTQSSRYLVKRTGEKVFLECVQDMDHENMFWYRQDPGLGLRLIYFSYDVKMKEKGDIPEGYSVSREKKERFSLILESASTNQTSMYLCASRVQGAPVAFFGQGTRLTVV.

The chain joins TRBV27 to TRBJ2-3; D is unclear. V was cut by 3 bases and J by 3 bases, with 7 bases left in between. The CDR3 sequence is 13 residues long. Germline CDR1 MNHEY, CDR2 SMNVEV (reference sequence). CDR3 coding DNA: TGTGCCAGCAGTTTGATCGCGACAGATACGCAGTATTTT. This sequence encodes CASSLIATDTQYF.

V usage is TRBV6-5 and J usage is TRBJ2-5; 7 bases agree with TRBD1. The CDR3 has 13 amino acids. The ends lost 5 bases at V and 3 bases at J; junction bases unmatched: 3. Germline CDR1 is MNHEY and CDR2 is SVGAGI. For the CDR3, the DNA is TGTGCCAGCAGTCCCGACAGGGAAGAGACCCAGTACTTC. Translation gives CASSPDREETQYF.

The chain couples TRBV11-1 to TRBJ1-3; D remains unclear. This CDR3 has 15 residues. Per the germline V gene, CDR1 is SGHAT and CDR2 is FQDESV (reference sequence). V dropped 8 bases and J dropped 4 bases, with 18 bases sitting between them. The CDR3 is CASPLEPPGGNTIYF. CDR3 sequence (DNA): TGTGCCAGCCCCCTAGAACCACCTGGAGGAAACACCATATATTTT.

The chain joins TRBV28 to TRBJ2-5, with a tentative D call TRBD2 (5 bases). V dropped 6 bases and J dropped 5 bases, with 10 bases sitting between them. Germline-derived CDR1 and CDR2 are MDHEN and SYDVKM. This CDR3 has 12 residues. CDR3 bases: TGTGCCAGCAGCGAGGGTGTGGAGACCCAGTACTTC. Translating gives CASSEGVETQYF.

CDR3 bases: TGTGCCAGCAGGTCCCGTAGCGGAGGGGCCTACAATGAGCAGTTCTTC. It codes for CASRSRSGGAYNEQFF. The chain couples TRBV27 to TRBJ2-1; tentatively, D is TRBD2 (6 bases). The germline V and J ends were trimmed by 6 bases and 2 bases, with 17 bases remaining between them. This CDR3 has 16 amino acids. The germline V gene encodes CDR1 MNHEY and CDR2 SMNVEV (reference sequence).

The CDR3 loop is CASRDWTSGDTGELFF. The CDR3 DNA sequence: TGTGCCAGCAGGGATTGGACTAGCGGGGACACCGGGGAGCTGTTTTTT. V is TRBV2 and J is TRBJ2-2; 12 nucleotides match TRBD2. CDR1 and CDR2 (germline): SNHLY, FYNNEI. The CDR3 contains 16 residues. Trimming took 6 bases from V and 3 from J; bases not matched to a gene: 5.

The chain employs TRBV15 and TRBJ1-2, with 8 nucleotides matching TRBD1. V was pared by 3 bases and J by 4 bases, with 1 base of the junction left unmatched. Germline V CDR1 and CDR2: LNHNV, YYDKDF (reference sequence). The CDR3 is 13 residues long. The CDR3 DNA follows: TGTGCCACCAGCAGCGGGACAGGCTATGGCTACACCTTC. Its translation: CATSSGTGYGYTF. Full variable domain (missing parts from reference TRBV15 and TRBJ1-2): DAMVIQNPRYQVTQFGKPVTLSCSQTLNHNVMYWYQQKSSQAPKLLFHYYDKDFNNEADTPDNFQSRRPNTSFCFLDIRSPGLGDTAMYLCATSSGTGYGYTFGSGTRLTVV.

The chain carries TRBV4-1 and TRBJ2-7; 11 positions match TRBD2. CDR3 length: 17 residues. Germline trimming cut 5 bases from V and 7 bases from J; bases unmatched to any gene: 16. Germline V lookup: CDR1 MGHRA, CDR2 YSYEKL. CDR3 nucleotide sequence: TGCGCCAGCAGCAGAGAAGGGATAGCGGGAGGGCGTTATGAGCAGTACTTC. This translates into CASSREGIAGGRYEQYF.

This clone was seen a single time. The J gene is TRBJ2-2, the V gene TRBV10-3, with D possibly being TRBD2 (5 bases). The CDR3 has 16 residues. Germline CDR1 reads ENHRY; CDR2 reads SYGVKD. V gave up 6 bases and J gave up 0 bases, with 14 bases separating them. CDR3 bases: TGTGCCATCAGAGCTGGGGAGTGGGCGAACACCGGGGAGCTGTTTTTT. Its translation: CAIRAGEWANTGELFF.

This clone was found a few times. CDR3 in DNA: TGTGCCAGCAGTTTATGGGGAGGGGAGAACACTGAAGCTTTCTTT. It translates to CASSLWGGENTEAFF. The chain is built from TRBV28 and TRBJ1-1, with TRBD1 as a possible D gene (5 bases). Germline V lookup: CDR1 MDHEN, CDR2 SYDVKM. V was clipped by 0 bases and J by 1 base, with 9 bases between them. The CDR3 runs 15 residues.

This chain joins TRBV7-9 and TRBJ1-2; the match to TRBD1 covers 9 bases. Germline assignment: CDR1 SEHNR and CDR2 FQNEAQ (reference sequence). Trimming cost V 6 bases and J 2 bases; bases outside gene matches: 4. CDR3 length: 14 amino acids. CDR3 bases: TGTGCCAGCAGGGGACAGGGAGGCAACTATGGCTACACCTTC. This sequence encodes CASRGQGGNYGYTF.

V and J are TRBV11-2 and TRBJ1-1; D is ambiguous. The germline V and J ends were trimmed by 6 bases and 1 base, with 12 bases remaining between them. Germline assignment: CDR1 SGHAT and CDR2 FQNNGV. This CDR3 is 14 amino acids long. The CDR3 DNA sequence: TGTGCCAGCAGAGCCTTCGAGCCGAACACTGAAGCTTTCTTT. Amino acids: CASRAFEPNTEAFF.

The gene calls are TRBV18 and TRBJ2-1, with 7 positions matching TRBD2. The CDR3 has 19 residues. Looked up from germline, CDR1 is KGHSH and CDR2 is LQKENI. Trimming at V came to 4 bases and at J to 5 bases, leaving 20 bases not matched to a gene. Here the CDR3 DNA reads TGTGCCAGCTCACACCCGAGGGGACTATTAAGAGGAGGCAACAATGAGCAGTTCTTC. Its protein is CASSHPRGLLRGGNNEQFF. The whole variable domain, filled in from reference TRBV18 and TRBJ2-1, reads NAGVMQNPRHLVRRRGQEARLRCSPMKGHSHVYWYRQLPEEGLKFMVYLQKENIIDESGMPKERFSAEFPKEGPSILRIQQVVRGDSAAYFCASSHPRGLLRGGNNEQFFGPGTRLTVL.

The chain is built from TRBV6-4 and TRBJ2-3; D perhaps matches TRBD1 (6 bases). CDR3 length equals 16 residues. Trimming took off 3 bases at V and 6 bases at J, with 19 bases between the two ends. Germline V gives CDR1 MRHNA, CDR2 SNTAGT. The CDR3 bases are TGTGCCAGCAGTGAAGAACAGGGATCCTCACAGGATACGCAGTATTTT. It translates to CASSEEQGSSQDTQYF.

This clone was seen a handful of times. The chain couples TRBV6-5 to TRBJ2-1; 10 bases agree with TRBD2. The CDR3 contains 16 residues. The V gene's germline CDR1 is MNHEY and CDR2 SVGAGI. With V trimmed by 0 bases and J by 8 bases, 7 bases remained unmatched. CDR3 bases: TGTGCCAGCAGTTACTCGAAACTAGCGGGAACCTATGAGCAGTTCTTC. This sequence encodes CASSYSKLAGTYEQFF.

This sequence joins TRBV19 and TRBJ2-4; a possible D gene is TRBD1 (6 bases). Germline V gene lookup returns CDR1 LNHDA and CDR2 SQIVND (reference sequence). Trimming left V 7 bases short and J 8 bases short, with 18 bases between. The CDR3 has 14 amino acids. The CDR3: CASKYEGVEDIQYF. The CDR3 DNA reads TGTGCCAGTAAATATGAGGGGGTAGAGGACATTCAGTACTTC.